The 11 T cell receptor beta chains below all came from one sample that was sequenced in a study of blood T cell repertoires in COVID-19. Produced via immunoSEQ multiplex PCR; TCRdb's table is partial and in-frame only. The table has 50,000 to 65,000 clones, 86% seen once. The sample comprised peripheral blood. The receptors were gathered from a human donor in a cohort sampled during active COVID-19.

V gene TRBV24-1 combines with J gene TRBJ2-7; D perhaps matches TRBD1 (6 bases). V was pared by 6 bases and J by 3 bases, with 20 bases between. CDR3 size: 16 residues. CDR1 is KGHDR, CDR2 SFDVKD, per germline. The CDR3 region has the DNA TGTGCCACCAGTTTTACAGTCCCTGGGGGCGTCTACGAGCAGTACTTC. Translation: CATSFTVPGGVYEQYF.

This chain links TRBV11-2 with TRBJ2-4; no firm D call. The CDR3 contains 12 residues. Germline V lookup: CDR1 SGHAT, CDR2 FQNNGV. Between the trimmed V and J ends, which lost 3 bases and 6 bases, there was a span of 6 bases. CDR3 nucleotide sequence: TGTGCCAGCAGCTTTAACGGAAACATTCAGTACTTC. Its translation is CASSFNGNIQYF.

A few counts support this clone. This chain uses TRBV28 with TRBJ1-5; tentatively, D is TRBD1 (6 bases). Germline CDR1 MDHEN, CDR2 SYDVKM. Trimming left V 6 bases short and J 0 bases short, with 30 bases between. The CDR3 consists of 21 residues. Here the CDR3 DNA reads TGTGCCAGCAGACCCCCTATTAGGGATGGGGGCCACGGGTATAGCAATCAGCCCCAGCATTTT. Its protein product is CASRPPIRDGGHGYSNQPQHF.

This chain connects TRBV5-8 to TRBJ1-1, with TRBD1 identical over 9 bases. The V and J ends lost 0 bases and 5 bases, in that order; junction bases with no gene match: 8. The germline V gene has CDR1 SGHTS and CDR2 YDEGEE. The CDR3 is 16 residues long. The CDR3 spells CASSLAGTGWGTEAFF. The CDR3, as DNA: TGTGCCAGCAGCTTGGCCGGGACAGGGTGGGGTACTGAAGCTTTCTTT.

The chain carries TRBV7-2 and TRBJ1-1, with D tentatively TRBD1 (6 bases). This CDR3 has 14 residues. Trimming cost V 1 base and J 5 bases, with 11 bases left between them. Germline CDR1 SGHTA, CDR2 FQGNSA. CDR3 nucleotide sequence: TGTGCCAGCAGCTTAGACAGGGTGATAACTGAAGCTTTCTTT. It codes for CASSLDRVITEAFF. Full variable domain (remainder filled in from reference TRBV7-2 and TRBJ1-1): GAGVSQSPSNKVTEKGKDVELRCDPISGHTALYWYRQSLGQGLEFLIYFQGNSAPDKSGLPSDRFSAERTGGSVSTLTIQRTQQEDSAVYLCASSLDRVITEAFFGQGTRLTVV.

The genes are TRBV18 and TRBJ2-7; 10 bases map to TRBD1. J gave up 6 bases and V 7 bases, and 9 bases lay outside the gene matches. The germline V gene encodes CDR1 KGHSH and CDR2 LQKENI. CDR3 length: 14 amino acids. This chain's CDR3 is CASWPGTGASEQYF. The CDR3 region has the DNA TGTGCCAGCTGGCCAGGGACAGGGGCTTCCGAGCAGTACTTC.

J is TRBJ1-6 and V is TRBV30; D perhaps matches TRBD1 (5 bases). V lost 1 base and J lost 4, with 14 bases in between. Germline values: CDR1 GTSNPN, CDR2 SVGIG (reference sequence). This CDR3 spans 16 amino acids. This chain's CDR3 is CAWSGRQGLYNSPLHF. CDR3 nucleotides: TGTGCCTGGAGTGGTCGCCAGGGCCTTTATAATTCACCCCTCCACTTT.

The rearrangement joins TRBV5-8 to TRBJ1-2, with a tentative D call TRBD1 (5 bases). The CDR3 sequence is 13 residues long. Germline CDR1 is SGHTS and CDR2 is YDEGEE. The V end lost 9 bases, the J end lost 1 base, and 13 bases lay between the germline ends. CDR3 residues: CAISAGGNYGYTF. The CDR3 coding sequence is TGTGCCATCTCGGCGGGGGGTAACTATGGCTACACCTTC.

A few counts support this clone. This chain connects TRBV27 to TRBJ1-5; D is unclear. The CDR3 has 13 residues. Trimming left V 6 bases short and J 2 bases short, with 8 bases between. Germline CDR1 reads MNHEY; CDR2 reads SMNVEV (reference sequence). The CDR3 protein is CASSREGNQPQHF. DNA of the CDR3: TGTGCCAGCAGCCGAGAAGGCAATCAGCCCCAGCATTTT.

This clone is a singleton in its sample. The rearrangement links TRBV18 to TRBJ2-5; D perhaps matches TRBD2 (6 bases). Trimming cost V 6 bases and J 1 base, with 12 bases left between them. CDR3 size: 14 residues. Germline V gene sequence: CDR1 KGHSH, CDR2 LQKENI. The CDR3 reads CASSQRLGQETQYF. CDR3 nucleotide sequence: TGTGCCAGCTCCCAAAGACTAGGCCAAGAGACCCAGTACTTC.

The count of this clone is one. The CDR3 DNA reads as TGTGCCAGCAGCTTGGGACTAGCGAATACCTACGAGCAGTACTTC. This encodes CASSLGLANTYEQYF. The V gene is TRBV5-5, the J gene TRBJ2-7, with 8 bases that match TRBD2. The CDR3 is 15 residues long. CDR1 and CDR2 from the germline V gene are SGHKS and YYEKEE (reference sequence). The ends lost 0 bases at V and 2 bases at J; junction bases unmatched: 4.